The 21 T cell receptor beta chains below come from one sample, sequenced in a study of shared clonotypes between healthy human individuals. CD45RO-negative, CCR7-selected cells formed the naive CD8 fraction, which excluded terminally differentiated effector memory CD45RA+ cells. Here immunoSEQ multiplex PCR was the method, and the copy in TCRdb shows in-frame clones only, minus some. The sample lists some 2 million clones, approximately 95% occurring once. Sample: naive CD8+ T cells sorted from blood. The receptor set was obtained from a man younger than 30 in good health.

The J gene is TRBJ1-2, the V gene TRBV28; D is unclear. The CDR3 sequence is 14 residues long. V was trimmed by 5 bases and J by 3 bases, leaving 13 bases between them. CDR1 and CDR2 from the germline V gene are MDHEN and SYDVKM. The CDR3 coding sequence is TGTGCCAGCAGTCTCTCGACGGACTACTATGGCTACACCTTC. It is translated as CASSLSTDYYGYTF.

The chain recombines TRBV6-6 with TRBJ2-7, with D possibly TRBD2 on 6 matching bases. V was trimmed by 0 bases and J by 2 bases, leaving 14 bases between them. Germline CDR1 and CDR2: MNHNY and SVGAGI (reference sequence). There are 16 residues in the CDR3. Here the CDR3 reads CASSYSWGDPTYEQYF. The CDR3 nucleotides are TGTGCCAGCAGTTACTCGTGGGGGGACCCTACCTACGAGCAGTACTTC.

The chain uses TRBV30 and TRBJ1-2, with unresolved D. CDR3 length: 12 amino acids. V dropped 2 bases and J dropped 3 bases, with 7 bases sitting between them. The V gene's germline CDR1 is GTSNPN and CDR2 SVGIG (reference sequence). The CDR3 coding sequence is TGTGCCTGGAGTAACGGGGACTATGGCTACACCTTC. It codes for CAWSNGDYGYTF.

CDR3 sequence (DNA): TGTGCCAGCAGTGAATGGACTAGCGGGACGTCCGAGCAGTACTTC. Encoded protein: CASSEWTSGTSEQYF. The chain has TRBV6-1 and TRBJ2-7, with 12 bases that match TRBD2. Unmatched junction bases numbered 5, after V lost 2 bases and J lost 6 bases. The CDR3 has 15 residues. From germline, CDR1 is MNHNS and CDR2 SASEGT.

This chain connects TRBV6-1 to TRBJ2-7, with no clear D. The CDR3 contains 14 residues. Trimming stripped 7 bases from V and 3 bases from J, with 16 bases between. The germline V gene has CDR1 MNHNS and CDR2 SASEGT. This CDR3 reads CASKNAGADYEQYF. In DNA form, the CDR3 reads TGTGCCAGCAAGAACGCAGGAGCCGACTACGAGCAGTACTTC.

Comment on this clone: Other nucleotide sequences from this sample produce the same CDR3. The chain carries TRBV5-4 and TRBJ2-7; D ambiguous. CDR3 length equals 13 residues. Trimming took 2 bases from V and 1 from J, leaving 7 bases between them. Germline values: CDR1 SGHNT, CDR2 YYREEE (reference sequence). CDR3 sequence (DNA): TGTGCCAGCAGCTTAAGGGAATCCTACGAGCAGTACTTC. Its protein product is CASSLRESYEQYF.

The CDR3 sequence is CAAQGGSYNEQFF. Written as DNA, the CDR3 is TGTGCCGCACAGGGAGGGTCCTACAATGAGCAGTTCTTC. This sequence joins TRBV10-3 and TRBJ2-1; a weak D match, TRBD2 (7 bases). The CDR3 totals 13 residues. The V gene lost 11 bases and the J gene lost 1 base, with 12 bases spanning the gap. Germline V gene sequence: CDR1 ENHRY, CDR2 SYGVKD.

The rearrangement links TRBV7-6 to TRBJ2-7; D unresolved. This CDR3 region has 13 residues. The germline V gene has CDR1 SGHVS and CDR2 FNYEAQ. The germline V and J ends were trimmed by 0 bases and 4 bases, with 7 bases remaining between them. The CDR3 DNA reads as TGTGCCAGCAGCTTAGCGTATCAGTACGAGCAGTACTTC. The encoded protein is CASSLAYQYEQYF.

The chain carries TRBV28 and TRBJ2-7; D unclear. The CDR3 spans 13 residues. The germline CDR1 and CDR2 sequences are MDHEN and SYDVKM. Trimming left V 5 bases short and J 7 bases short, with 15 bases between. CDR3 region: CASSPRGFLEQYF. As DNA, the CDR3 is TGTGCCAGCAGTCCCCGTGGGTTTCTGGAGCAGTACTTC.

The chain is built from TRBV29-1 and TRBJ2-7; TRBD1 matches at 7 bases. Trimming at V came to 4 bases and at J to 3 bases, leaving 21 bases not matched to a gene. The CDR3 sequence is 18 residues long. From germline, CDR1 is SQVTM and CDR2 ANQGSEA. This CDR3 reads CSVGARFLTGASSYEQYF. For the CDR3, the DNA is TGCAGCGTTGGCGCGAGATTCCTCACAGGGGCGTCAAGCTACGAGCAGTACTTC.

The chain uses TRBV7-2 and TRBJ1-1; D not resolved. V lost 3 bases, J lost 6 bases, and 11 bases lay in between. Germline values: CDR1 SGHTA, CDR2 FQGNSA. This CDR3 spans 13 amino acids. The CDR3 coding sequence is TGTGCCAGCAGCTTGGTTAATTGGCCTGAAGCTTTCTTT. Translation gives CASSLVNWPEAFF.

For the CDR3, the DNA is TGTGCCAGCAGCAAAGTCCTGGGGGGGAGTCCCCAGTATTTT. Translation: CASSKVLGGSPQYF. This chain links TRBV21-1 with TRBJ2-3; TRBD2 is the table's D call and was not checked against the DNA. TRBV21-1 is shown as a pseudogene. The CDR3 is made up of 14 amino acids.

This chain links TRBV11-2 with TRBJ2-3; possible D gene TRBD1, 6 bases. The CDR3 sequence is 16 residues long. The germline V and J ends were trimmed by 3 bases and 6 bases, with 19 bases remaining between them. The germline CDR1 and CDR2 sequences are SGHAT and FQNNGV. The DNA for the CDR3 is TGTGCCAGCAGCTTTAGGGGCAGGGGCATTCAGGATACGCAGTATTTT. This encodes CASSFRGRGIQDTQYF.

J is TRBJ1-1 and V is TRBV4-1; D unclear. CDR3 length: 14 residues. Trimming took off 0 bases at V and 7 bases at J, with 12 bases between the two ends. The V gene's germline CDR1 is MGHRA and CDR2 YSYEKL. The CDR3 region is CASSQDRRFIEAFF. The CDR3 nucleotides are TGCGCCAGCAGCCAAGATCGCCGCTTTATTGAAGCTTTCTTT.

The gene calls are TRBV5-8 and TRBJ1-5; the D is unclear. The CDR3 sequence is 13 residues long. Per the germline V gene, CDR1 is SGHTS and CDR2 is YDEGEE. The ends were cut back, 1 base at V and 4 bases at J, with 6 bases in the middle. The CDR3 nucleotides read TGTGCCAGCAGCTTGTCTGGGAATCAGCCCCAGCATTTT. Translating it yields CASSLSGNQPQHF.

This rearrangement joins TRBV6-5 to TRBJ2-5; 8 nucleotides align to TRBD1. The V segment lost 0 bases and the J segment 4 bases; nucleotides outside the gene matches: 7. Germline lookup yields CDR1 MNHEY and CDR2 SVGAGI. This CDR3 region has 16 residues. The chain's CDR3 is CASSYSTGEFIETQYF. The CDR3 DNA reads TGTGCCAGCAGTTACTCGACAGGGGAGTTTATAGAGACCCAGTACTTC.

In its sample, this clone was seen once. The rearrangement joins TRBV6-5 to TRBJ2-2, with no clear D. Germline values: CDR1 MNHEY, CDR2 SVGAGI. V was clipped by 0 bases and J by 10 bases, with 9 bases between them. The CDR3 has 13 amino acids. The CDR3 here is CASSYSGLPELFF. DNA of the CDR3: TGTGCCAGCAGTTACTCAGGGCTCCCGGAGCTGTTTTTT.

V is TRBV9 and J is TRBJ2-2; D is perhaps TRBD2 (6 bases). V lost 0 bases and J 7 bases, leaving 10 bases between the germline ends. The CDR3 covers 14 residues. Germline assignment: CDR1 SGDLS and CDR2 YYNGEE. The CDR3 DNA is TGTGCCAGCAGCGTAGCGGGGGTTAGCGGGGAGCTGTTTTTT. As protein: CASSVAGVSGELFF.

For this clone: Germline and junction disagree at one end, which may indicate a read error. The CDR3 nucleotides read TGTGCCAGCAGCTTATCCGGGACAGCCTTTGACGAGCAGTACTTC. Its translation is CASSLSGTAFDEQYF. V is TRBV28 and J is TRBJ2-7; 7 bases match TRBD1. Germline assignment: CDR1 MDHEN and CDR2 SYDVKM. This CDR3 has 15 amino acids. Full variable domain (outside the CDR3, taken from reference TRBV28 and TRBJ2-7): DVKVTQSSRYLVKRTGEKVFLECVQDMDHENMFWYRQDPGLGLRLIYFSYDVKMKEKGDIPEGYSVSREKKERFSLILESASTNQTSMYLCASSLSGTAFDEQYFGPGTRLTVT.

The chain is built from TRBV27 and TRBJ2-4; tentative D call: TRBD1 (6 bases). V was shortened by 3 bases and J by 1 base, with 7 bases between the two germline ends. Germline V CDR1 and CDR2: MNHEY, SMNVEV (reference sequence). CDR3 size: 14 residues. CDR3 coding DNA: TGTGCCAGCAGTTTGGGGGCGGCCAAAAACATTCAGTACTTC. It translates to CASSLGAAKNIQYF.

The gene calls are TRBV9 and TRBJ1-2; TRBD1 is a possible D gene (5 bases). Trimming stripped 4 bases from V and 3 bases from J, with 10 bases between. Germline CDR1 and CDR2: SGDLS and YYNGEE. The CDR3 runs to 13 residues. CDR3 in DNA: TGTGCCAGCAGCCCCGGGACCTACTATGGCTACACCTTC. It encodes CASSPGTYYGYTF.